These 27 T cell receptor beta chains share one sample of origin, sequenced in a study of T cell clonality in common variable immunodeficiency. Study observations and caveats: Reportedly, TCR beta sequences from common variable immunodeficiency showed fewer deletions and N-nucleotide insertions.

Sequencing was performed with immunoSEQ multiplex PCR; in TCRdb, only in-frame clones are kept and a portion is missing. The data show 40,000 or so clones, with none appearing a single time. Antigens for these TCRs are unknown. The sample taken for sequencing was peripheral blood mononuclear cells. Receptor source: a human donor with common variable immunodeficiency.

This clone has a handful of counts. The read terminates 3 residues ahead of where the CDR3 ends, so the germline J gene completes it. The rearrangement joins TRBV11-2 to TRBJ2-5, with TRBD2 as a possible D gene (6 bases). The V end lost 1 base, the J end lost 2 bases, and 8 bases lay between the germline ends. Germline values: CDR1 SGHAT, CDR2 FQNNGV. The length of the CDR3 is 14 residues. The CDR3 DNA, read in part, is TGTGCCAGCAGCTTAGTTGGACTACAAGAGACC. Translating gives CASSLVGLQET. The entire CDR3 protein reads CASSLVGLQETQYF.

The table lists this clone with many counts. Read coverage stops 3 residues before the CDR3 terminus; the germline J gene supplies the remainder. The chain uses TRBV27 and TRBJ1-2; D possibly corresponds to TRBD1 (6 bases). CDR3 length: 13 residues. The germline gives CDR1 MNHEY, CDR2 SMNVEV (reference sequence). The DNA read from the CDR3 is TGTGCCAGCGGTCTACGATATACAGGGGGC. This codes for CASGLRYTGG. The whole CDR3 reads CASGLRYTGGYTF.

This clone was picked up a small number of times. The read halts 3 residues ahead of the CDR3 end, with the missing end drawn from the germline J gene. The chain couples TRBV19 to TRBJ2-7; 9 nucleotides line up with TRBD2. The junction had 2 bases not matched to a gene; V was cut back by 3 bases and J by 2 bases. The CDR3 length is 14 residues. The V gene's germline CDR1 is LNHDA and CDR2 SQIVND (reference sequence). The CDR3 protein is CASSILAGAYEQYF. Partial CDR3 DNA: TGTGCCAGTAGTATCTTAGCGGGAGCCTACGAG.

CDR3 DNA, as far as it was read: TGTGCCAGCAGCTTAGTAGTAGGCCAGGGGTCAAGGGAAGAGACC. Its protein product is CASSLVVGQGSREET. The CDR3, in full, reads CASSLVVGQGSREETQYF. The chain links TRBV7-8 to TRBJ2-5; TRBD1 might be the D (6 bases). The CDR3 end is not reached by the read, which stops 3 residues before it; the germline J gene fills it in. Trimming cost V 1 base and J 3 bases, with 21 bases left between them. Germline V gene sequence: CDR1 SGHVS, CDR2 FQNEAQ. CDR3 length equals 18 residues.

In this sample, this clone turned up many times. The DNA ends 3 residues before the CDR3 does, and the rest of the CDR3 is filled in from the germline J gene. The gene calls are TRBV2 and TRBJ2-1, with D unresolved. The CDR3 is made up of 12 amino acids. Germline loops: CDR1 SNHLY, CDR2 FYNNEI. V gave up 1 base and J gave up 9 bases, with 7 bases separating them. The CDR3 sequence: CASSEDIGEQFF. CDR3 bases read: TGTGCCAGCAGTGAAGATATCGGTGAG.

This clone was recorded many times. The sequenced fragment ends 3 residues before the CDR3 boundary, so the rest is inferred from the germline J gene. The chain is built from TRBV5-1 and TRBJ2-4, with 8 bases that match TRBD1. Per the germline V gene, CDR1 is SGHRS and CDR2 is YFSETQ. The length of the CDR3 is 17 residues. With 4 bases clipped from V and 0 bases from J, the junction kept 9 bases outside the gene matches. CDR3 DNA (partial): TGCGCCAGCAGCCCAAATCAGGGGGCCCTAGCCAAAAACATT. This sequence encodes CASSPNQGALAKNI. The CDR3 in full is CASSPNQGALAKNIQYF.

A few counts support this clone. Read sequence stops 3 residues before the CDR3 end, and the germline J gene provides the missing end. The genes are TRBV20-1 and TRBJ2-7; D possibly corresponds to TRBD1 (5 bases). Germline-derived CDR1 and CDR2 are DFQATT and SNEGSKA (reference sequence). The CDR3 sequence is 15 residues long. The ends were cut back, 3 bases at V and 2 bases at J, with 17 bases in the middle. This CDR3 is CSASSPFTGTYEQYF. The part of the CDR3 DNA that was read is TGCAGTGCTAGTTCTCCATTCACAGGAACCTACGAG.

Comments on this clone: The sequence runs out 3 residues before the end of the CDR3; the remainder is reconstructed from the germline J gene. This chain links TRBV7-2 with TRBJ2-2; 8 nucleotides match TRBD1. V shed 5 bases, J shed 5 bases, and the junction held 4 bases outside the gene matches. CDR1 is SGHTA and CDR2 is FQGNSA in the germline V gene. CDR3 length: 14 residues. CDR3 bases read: TGTGCCAGCAGCCGACAGGGGTTGACCGGGGAG. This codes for CASSRQGLTGE. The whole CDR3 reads CASSRQGLTGELFF.

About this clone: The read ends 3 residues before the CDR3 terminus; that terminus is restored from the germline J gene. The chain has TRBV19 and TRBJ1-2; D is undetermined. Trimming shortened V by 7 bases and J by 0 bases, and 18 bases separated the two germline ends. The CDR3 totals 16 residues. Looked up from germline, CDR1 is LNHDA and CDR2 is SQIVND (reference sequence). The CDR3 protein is CASIQGFGDTNYGYTF. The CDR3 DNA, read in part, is TGTGCCAGTATTCAAGGGTTTGGAGATACTAACTATGGC. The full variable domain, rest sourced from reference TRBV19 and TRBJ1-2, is DGGITQSPKYLFRKEGQNVTLSCEQNLNHDAMYWYRQDPGQGLRLIYYSQIVNDFQKGDIAEGYSVSREKKESFPLTVTSAQKNPTAFYLCASIQGFGDTNYGYTFGSGTRLTVV.

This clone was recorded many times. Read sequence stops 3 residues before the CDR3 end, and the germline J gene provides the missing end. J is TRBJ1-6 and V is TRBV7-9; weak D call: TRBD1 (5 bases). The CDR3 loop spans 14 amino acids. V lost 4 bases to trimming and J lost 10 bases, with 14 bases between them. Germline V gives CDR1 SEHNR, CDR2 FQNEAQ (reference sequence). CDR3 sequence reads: CASSSHGPGSPLHF. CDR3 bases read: TGTGCCAGCAGCTCCCACGGACCAGGGTCACCC.

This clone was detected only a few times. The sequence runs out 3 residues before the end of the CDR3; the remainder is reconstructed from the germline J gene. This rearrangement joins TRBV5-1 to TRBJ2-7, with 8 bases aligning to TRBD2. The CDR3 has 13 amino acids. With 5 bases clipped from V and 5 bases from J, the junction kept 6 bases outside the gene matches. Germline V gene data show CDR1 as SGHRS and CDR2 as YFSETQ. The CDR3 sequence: CASRSAGGDEQYF. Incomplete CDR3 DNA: TGCGCCAGCAGATCGGCGGGGGGCGACGAG.

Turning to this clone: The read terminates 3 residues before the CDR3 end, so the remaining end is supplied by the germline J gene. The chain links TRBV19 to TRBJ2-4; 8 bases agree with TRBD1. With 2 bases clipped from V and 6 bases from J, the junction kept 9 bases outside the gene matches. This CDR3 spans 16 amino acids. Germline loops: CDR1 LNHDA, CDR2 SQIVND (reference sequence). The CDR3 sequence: CASSIIVGTGGNIQYF. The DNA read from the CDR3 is TGTGCCAGTAGTATAATCGTTGGGACAGGCGGAAACATT.

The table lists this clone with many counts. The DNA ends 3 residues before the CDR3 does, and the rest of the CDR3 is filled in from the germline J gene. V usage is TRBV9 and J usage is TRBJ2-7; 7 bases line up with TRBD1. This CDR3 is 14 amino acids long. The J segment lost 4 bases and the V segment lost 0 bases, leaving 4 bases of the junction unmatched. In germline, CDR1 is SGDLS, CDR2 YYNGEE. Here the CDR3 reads CASSVGGGGYEQYF. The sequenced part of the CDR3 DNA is TGTGCCAGCAGCGTAGGAGGGGGCGGGTACGAG.

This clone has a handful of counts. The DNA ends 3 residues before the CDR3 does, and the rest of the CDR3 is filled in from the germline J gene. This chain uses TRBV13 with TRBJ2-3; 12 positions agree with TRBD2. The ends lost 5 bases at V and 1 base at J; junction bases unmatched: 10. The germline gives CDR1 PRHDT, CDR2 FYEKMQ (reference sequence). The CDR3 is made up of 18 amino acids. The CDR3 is CASSPTSGRTYGTDTQYF. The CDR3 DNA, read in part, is TGTGCCAGCAGCCCGACTAGCGGGAGAACATACGGCACAGATACG. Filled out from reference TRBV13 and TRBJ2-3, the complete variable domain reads AAGVIQSPRHLIKEKRETATLKCYPIPRHDTVYWYQQGPGQDPQFLISFYEKMQSDKGSIPDRFSAQQFSDYHSELNMSSLELGDSALYFCASSPTSGRTYGTDTQYFGPGTRLTVL.

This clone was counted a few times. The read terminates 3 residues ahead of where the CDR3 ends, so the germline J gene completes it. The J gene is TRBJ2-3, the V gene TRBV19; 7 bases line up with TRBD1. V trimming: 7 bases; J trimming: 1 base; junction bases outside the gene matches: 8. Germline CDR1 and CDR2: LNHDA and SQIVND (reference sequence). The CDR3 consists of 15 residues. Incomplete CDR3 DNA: TGTGCCAGTAATCACCGGGACAGAGGCACAGATACG. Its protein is CASNHRDRGTDT. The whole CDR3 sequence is CASNHRDRGTDTQYF.

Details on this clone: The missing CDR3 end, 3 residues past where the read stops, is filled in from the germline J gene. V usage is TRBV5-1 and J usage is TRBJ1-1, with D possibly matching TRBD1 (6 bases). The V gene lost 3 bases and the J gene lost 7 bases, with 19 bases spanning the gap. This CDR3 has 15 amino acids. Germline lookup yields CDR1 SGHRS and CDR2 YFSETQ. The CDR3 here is CASSWGRGKDFEAFF. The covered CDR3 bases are TGCGCCAGCAGCTGGGGCAGGGGAAAGGATTTTGAA.

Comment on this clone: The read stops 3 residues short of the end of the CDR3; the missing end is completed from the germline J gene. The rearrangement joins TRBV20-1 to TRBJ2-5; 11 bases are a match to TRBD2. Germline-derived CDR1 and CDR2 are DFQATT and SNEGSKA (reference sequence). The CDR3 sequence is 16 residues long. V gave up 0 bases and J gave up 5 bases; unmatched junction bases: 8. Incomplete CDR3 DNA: TGCAGTGCTAGAGACTTACTAGCGGGAGCCTTGGAGACC. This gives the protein CSARDLLAGALET. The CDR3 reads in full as CSARDLLAGALETQYF.

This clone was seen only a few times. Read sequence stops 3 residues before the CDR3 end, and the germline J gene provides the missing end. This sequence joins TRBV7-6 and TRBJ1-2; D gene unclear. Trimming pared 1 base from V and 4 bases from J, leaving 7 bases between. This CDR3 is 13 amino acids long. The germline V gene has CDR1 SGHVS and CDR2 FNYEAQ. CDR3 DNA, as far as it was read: TGTGCCAGCAGCTTAGATGGCAGCTATGGC. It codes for CASSLDGSYG. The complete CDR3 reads CASSLDGSYGYTF. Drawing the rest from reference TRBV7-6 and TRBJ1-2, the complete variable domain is GAGVSQSPRYKVTKRGQDVALRCDPISGHVSLYWYRQALGQGPEFLTYFNYEAQQDKSGLPNDRFSAERPEGSISTLTIQRTEQRDSAMYRCASSLDGSYGYTFGSGTRLTVV.

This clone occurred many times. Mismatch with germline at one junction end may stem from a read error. The CDR3 sequence is CASSSRGGAFF. CDR3 DNA (partial): TGTGCTAGCAGCTCCCGGGGGGGA. V usage is TRBV7-7 and J usage is TRBJ1-1; D may be TRBD1 (5 bases). The CDR3 end falls 3 residues outside the read, so it is completed with the germline J gene. CDR3 size: 11 residues. CDR1 SSHAT and CDR2 FNYEAQ come from the germline V gene (reference sequence).

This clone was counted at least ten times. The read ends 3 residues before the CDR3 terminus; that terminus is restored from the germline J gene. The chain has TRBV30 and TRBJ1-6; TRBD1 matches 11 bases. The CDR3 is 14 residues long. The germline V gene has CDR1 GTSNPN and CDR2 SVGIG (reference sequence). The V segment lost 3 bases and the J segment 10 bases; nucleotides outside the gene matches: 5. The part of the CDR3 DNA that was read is TGTGCCTGGAGCTGGGACAGGGGGGAATCACCC. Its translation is CAWSWDRGESP. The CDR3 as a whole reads CAWSWDRGESPLHF.

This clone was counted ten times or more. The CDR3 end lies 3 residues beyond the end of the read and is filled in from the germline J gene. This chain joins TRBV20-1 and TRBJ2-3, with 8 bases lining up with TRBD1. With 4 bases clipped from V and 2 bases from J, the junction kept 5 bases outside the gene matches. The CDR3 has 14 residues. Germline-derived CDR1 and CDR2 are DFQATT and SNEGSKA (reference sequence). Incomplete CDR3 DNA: TGCAGTGCTACCAGGACAGGGCTCACAGATACG. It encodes CSATRTGLTDT. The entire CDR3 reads CSATRTGLTDTQYF.

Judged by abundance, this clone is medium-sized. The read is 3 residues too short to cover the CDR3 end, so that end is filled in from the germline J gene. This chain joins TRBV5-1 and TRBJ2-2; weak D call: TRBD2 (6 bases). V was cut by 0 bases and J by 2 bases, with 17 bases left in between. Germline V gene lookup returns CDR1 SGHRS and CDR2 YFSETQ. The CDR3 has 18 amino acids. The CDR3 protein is CASSLDGGSLPNTGELFF. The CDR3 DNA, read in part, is TGCGCCAGCAGCTTGGATGGGGGGTCCTTACCAAACACCGGGGAG.

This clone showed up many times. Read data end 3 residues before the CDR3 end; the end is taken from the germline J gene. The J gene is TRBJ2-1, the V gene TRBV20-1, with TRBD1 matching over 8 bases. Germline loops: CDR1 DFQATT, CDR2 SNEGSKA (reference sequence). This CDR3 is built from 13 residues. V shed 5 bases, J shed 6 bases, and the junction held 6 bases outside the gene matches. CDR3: CSAYRTGSNEQFF. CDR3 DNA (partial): TGCAGTGCTTATAGGACAGGGTCCAATGAG.

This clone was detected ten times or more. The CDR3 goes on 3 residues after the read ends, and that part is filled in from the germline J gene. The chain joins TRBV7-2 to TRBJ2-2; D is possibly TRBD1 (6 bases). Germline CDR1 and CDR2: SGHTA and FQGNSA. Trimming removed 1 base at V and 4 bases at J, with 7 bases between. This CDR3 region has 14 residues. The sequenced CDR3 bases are TGTGCCAGCAGCTTAGTCAGGGGCACCGGGGAG. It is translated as CASSLVRGTGE. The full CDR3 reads CASSLVRGTGELFF.

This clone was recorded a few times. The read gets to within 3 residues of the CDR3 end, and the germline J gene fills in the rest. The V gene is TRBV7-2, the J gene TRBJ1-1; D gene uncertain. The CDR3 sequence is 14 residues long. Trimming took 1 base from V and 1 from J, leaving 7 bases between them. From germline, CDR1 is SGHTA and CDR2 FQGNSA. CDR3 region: CASSLGAANTEAFF. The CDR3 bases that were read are TGTGCCAGCAGCTTAGGGGCAGCGAACACTGAA.

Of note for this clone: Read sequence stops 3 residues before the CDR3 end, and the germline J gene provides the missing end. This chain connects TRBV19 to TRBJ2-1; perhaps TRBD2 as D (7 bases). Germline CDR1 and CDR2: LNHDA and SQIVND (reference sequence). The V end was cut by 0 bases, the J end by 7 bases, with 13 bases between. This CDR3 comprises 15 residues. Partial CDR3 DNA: TGTGCCAGTAGTATAGATCACGGGGGGCGGAATGAG. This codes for CASSIDHGGRNE. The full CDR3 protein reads CASSIDHGGRNEQFF.

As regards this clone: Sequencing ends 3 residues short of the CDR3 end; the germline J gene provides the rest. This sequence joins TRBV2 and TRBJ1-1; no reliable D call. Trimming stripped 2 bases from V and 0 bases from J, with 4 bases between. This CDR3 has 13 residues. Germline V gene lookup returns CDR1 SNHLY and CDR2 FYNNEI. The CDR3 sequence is CASSERVNTEAFF. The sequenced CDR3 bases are TGTGCCAGCAGTGAACGGGTGAACACTGAA.